The 5 T cell receptor beta chains below all came from one sample that was sequenced in a study of control samples from healthy donors and cancer patients. The protocol was immunoSEQ multiplex PCR, while the TCRdb copy is restricted to in-frame clones and leaves out a portion. The sample records some 40,000 clones, roughly 94% being singletons. What was sequenced was blood. These receptors originate from a man aged 55 to 69 in good health.

The chain joins TRBV5-4 to TRBJ2-1, with a weak D call TRBD1 (5 bases). Germline V CDR1 and CDR2: SGHNT, YYREEE (reference sequence). This CDR3 spans 13 amino acids. V gave up 6 bases and J gave up 7 bases, with 14 bases separating them. The CDR3 coding sequence is TGTGCCAGCAAAGGGGATTGGGCTAATGAGCAGTTCTTC. It codes for CASKGDWANEQFF.

J is TRBJ2-7 and V is TRBV2, with D unresolved. The CDR3 totals 11 residues. Germline values: CDR1 SNHLY, CDR2 FYNNEI. The ends were cut back, 8 bases at V and 12 bases at J, with 17 bases in the middle. The CDR3 DNA follows: TGTGCCAGCTTCCTCTCAAGGGTTTGGTACTTC. Residues: CASFLSRVWYF.

This clone was seen only once. This chain joins TRBV2 and TRBJ2-3; 12 bases map to TRBD2. Trimming cost V 2 bases and J 3 bases; bases outside gene matches: 9. The CDR3 has 18 amino acids. Germline V gene data show CDR1 as SNHLY and CDR2 as FYNNEI. CDR3 sequence reads: CASSELPRLAGETDTQYF. CDR3 DNA sequence: TGTGCCAGCAGTGAACTCCCACGACTAGCGGGAGAGACAGATACGCAGTATTTT.

V usage is TRBV3-1 (or the pseudogene TRBV3-2) and J usage is TRBJ1-6; no definite D call. The CDR3 covers 15 residues. Germline lookup yields CDR1 LGHDT and CDR2 YNNKEL (reference sequence). The V and J ends lost 3 bases and 6 bases respectively, with 12 bases between them. DNA for the CDR3: TGTGCCAGCAGCCATTTATGGCAGGTTAATTCACCCCTCCACTTT. Translation gives CASSHLWQVNSPLHF.

J is TRBJ2-1 and V is TRBV27, with D perhaps being TRBD1 or TRBD2 (5 bases each). The CDR3 runs to 14 residues. Deletions cut 6 bases from V and 8 bases from J, with 17 bases between. Germline CDR1 MNHEY, CDR2 SMNVEV (reference sequence). The CDR3 nucleotides read TGTGCCAGCAGCGAACCGGGACGACCCCATGAGCAGTTCTTC. Translated, it gives CASSEPGRPHEQFF.